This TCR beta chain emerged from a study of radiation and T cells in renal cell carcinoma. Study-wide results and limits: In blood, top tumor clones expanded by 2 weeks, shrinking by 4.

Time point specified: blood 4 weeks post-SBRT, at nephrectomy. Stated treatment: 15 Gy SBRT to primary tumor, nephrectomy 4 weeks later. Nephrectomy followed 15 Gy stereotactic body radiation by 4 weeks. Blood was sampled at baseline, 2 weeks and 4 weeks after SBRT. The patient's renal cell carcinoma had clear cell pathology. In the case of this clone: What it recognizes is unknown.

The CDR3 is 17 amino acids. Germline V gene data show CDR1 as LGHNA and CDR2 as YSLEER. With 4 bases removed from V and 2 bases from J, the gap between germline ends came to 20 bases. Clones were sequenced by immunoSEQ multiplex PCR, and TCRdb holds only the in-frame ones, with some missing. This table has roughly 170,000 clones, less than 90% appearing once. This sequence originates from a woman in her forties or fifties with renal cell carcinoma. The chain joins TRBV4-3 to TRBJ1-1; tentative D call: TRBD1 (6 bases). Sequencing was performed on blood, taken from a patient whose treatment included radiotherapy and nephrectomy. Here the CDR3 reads CASSPRGGGIRNTEAFF. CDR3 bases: TGCGCCAGCAGCCCCCGAGGAGGGGGAATTAGAAACACTGAAGCTTTCTTT.